The rows below give T cell receptor beta chains drawn from one sample of a study of cytomegalovirus exposure and HLA in healthy donors. Profiling relied on immunoSEQ multiplex PCR, and the TCRdb table lists in-frame clones only, not all of them. The sample contains approximately 100,000 clones, around 80% of which appear only once. Sequenced material: PBMCs. These receptors were taken from a female donor in good health and CMV-seropositive. Both conserved end residues are part of each CDR3.

>TRBV30
CAWSVQIATEAFF
>TRBV15
CATSRGQGASNYGYTF
>TRBV19
CASSINGGNTEAFF
>TRBV29-1
CSVDGRLTTSTDTQYF
>TRBV5-1
CASSSQAGAGDTQYF
>TRBV19
CATSDRAFGGYTF
>TRBV6-6
CASSYGLGKNSQYF
>TRBV6-1
CASRRQGGTEAFF
>TRBV6-4
CASSDSTSGNTDTQYF
>TRBV25-1
CASSEFAAGGTDTQYF
>TRBV27
CAGEDEGATNEKLFF
>TRBV10-1
CASSPGAGPNSPLHF
>TRBV29-1
CSVGGETQYF
>TRBV21-1
CASSHGPSAGGYEQYF
>TRBV19
CASSPRAAGGDYNEQFF
>TRBV7-6
CASSPSTGFHEQYF
>TRBV7-8
CASSLAQGSETQYF
>TRBV2
CASSDSGLIMNTEAFF
>TRBV18
CASSPGTGGTEAFF
>TRBV2
CASSGRTVRYSNQPQHF
>TRBV5-4
CASSLKAGSYEQYF
>TRBV2
CASSDLSGSYNEQFF
>TRBV18
CASSPGGGASNEQFF
>TRBV21-1
CASSKVIWGTQETQYF
>TRBV5-1
CASSPDRGLGNTIYF
>TRBV11-2
CASSVVSGGTDTQYF
>TRBV7-9
CASSLGALNTEAFF
>TRBV7-2
CASSPEDIRNTEAFF
>TRBV15
CATSRPLTGRPTEAFF
>TRBV4-2
CASSQDYSTAGELFF
>TRBV30
CAWQRGLSTEAFF
>TRBV7-2
CASSLGWEAFF
>TRBV19
CASSSQLAGGPEQYF
>TRBV4-1
CASSQGIAGTDTQYF
>TRBV23-1
CASSHWGGTEQETQYF
>TRBV5-1
CASRLAGVGADTQYF
>TRBV9
CASSVGGGALNEKLFF
>TRBV19
CASSPWDRGVGKLFF
>TRBV5-4
CASSLGGLDRQGELFF
>TRBV4-2
CASSGGGNYGYTF
>TRBV5-1
CASSSHGGANTGELFF
>TRBV6-5
CASREAGGSEQFF
>TRBV5-5
CASSLGDRVVQGGYTF
>TRBV11-2
CASSRDREREQYF
>TRBV5-1
CASSLQGYEQYF
>TRBV19
CASSPGTGPGELFF
>TRBV6-6
CASSYWGQGPNTEAFF
>TRBV9
CASSVGALNEQFF
>TRBV6-6
CASSSQGGMINSPLHF
>TRBV19
CASSMKRLAGVSMYNEQFF